The T cell receptor beta chain described here comes from a study of blood T cell repertoires in COVID-19. Per the germline V gene, CDR1 is MNHEY and CDR2 is SVGAGI. This CDR3 has 15 residues. V was clipped by 7 bases and J by 2 bases; unmatched bases: 3. The assay was immunoSEQ multiplex PCR, and TCRdb's table has in-frame clones only and misses some. Found here are over 90,000 clones, around 85% of them singletons; the top ten hold around a quarter. This receptor was obtained from a man older than 75 with active or convalescent COVID-19. Sequencing was performed on peripheral blood. The rearrangement uses TRBV6-5 and TRBJ1-6; 9 bases fit TRBD1. The CDR3 sequence: CASKTGGAYNSPLHF. The CDR3 bases are TGTGCCAGCAAGACAGGGGGAGCCTATAATTCACCCCTCCACTTT.